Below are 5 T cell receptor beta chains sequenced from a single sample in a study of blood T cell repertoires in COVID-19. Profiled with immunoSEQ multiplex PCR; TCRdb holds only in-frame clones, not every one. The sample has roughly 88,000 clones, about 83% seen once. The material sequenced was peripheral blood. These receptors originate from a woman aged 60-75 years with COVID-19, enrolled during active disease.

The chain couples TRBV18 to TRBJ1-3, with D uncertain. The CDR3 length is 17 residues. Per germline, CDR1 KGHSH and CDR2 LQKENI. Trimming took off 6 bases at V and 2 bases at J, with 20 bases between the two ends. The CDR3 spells CASSPFHSASPGNTIYF. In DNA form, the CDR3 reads TGTGCCAGCTCCCCCTTTCATAGCGCGAGCCCTGGAAACACCATATATTTT.

In DNA form, the CDR3 reads TGTGCTAGTGAGGGGGACCAAGAGACCCAGTACTTC. Translation: CASEGDQETQYF. V usage is TRBV12-5 and J usage is TRBJ2-5; TRBD1 is a possible D gene (6 bases). Germline assignment: CDR1 LGHNT and CDR2 FRNRAP. The CDR3 has 12 amino acids. V was cut by 7 bases and J by 0 bases, with 6 bases left in between.

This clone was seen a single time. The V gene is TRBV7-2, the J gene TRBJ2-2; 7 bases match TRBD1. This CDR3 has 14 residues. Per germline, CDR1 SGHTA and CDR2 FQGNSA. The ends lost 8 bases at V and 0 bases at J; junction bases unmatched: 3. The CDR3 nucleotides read TGTGCCAGCCGGGACAGCCCGAACACCGGGGAGCTGTTTTTT. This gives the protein CASRDSPNTGELFF.

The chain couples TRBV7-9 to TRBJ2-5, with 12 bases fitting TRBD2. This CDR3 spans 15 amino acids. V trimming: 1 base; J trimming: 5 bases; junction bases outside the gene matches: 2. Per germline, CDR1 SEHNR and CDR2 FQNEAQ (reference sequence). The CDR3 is CASSLGTSGAETQYF. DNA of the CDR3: TGTGCCAGCAGCTTAGGGACTAGCGGGGCGGAGACCCAGTACTTC.

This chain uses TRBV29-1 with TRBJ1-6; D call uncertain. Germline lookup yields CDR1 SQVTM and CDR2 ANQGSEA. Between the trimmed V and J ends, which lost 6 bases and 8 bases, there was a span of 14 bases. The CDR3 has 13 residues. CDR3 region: CSVGLSTDSPLHF. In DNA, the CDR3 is TGCAGCGTCGGACTTTCGACCGATTCACCCCTCCACTTT. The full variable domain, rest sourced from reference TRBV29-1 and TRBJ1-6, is SAVISQKPSRDICQRGTSLTIQCQVDSQVTMMFWYRQQPGQSLTLIATANQGSEATYESGFVIDKFPISRPNLTFSTLTVSNMSPEDSSIYLCSVGLSTDSPLHFGNGTRLTVT.